This T cell receptor (beta chain) was sequenced in a study of cytomegalovirus exposure and HLA in healthy donors (TCRdb year 2017). Describing the broader study: In an earlier analysis of approximately 640 of the donors, 250 to 350 Gb of sequence data and 117 million unique TCR beta sequences from about 190 million T cells were reported. An early release covering roughly 600 HLA-typed donors comprised around 300 gigabases of sequencing data and approximately 85 million unique TCR sequences. The genetic ancestry cluster associated with self-reported Caucasian donors included 65% to 90% of the approximately 410 genotyped donors. The study aimed to test whether signatures of past pathogen exposure could be identified by cataloging public T cell receptors. The study profiled the T cell repertoires of about 640 subjects by immunosequencing and related them to cytomegalovirus serostatus. Besides the first cohort of 666 subjects, a separate validation cohort made up of around 120 different subjects was used. High-throughput TCR immunosequencing, statistical association of individual TCRs with disease status, and machine learning were combined to predict cytomegalovirus infection status. A later analysis re-analyzed previously published TCR beta repertoires from several hundred donors and added high-resolution HLA genotyping to study TCR occurrence patterns. The later analysis used no new phenotypic data to find candidate immune exposures, relying instead on TCR beta sequences and their occurrence across donors. In an earlier analysis of over 550 of the donors, high-throughput TCR beta sequencing was used to judge whether each TCR beta V gene segment behaved as functional or pseudogenic. Donor age, sex, ethnicity and CMV serostatus were compiled together with the repertoire data. Genome-wide SNP genotypes for about 65% of the 666 donors were used in a later genetic analysis, which treated that subset as a discovery cohort. All discovery cohort repertoires had been generated using a single sequencing platform. Both class I and class II loci were covered by HLA typing, at four-digit resolution. The number of typed donors differed by locus: 629-630 for A, B, C, DRB1 and DQB1; 522 for DQA1; approximately 610 for DPA1; and about 450 for DPB1. Four or five DR-DQ haplotypes were handled as single units for association and clustering because linkage in the cohort was strong. Among about 400 genotyped donors of the cohort, an average of approximately 220,000 unique TCR beta nucleotide sequences was sequenced per donor, of which approximately 19% were non-productive.

In the germline V gene, CDR1 corresponds to SGHTA and CDR2 to FQGNSA. V and J are trimmed by 4 bases and 10 bases, and the gene matches miss 9 bases of the junction. The CDR3 numbers 15 residues from cysteine through phenylalanine. The retained sequence is limited to the CDR3, 45 bases, with the frame set at the first base. The study at large found these results: The study listed 150 to 200 TCR beta chains as associated with cytomegalovirus. Cytomegalovirus status was reported to be diagnosed by the classifier with high specificity and sensitivity in both the original and validation cohorts. It was suggested by the authors that the approach could potentially be generalized to other disease states and immunological phenotypes. In a later analysis, TCR association rates were found to vary across HLA loci, with the most associated TCRs seen for DRB1 alleles and the fewest for HLA-C alleles. Several of the top co-occurrence clusters appeared to be linked to parvovirus B19, influenza, CMV and Epstein-Barr virus, according to a later analysis. In vitro tests confirmed that a few of the cytomegalovirus-associated TCR beta chains recognize cytomegalovirus antigens. This cohort had only TCR beta chains sequenced, and the lack of alpha or paired-chain data limited which features could be detected. In an earlier analysis of 587 of the donors, most TCR beta V segments appeared in productive rearrangements about 90% or about 30% of the time, broadly matching IMGT annotations. Most TCR sequences were seen in very few donors, while some public TCRs were found in many individuals. V-gene and J-gene trimming of TCR beta chains was associated with a missense DCLRE1C variant in a later genetic analysis, and the association was replicated in an independent cohort. Fewer than 20 rarely observed V segments, including chromosome 9 orphons, were excluded from the earlier analysis of just under 600 of the donors because counts were too low. At a false discovery rate of 0.05, a later analysis linked approximately 18,000 TCR beta sequences to specific HLA alleles. The presence/absence analyses assumed that sequencing depth was roughly uniform across donors, and that assumption may not be true. Immune exposure information for the cohort was limited to CMV serostatus. In a later analysis, HLA-associated TCR beta chains showed more clonal expansion and lower generation probabilities than non-associated chains that were equally common. Most CMV-associated TCR beta chains appeared to be HLA-restricted in a later analysis, and the HLA associations seemed to be driven largely by CMV exposure. Because HLA typing was missing for some donors at each locus, association tests included only the typed subset. Because the 87-base-pair reads could not distinguish some IMGT-functional V segments, including TRBV6-2 and TRBV6-3, those segments were excluded. Linkage disequilibrium might explain the correlated functional status among segregating V segments, but an unknown experimental factor could not be ruled out. A cluster of highly shared sequence variants was judged likely to represent a technical artifact of the sequencing pipeline. A further reported finding was that TCR beta sequences accurately predicted the HLA-A and HLA-B alleles for most subjects in the first cohort. Assigning TCR associations to individual alleles was difficult when HLA alleles, especially DR and DQ, strongly co-occurred. A later genetic analysis reported fewer N-insertions in productive TCRs among donors in an Asian-associated ancestry cluster than the roughly 640-donor mean.

Comments on this clone: Its antigen is not yet known. The record has no base qualities; no much larger clone is one base away.

Libraries were built with the immunoSEQ multiplex PCR assay. A mixture of 60 forward primers for TCR Vbeta segments and 13 reverse primers for TCR Jbeta segments was used in the multiplex PCR. The CDR3 region of rearranged TCR beta genes was amplified from genomic DNA by a multiplex PCR assay. The amplified TCR beta libraries were sequenced on the Illumina HiSeq System as 87-base-pair reads. From the authors' description of their analysis: Across the roughly 640 repertoires, a later analysis counted some 80 million unique TCR beta chains, about 10 million of which were shared by at least two donors. Raw reads were error-corrected and collapsed into unique sequences with a nearest-neighbor algorithm that merged closely related sequences to remove PCR and sequencing errors. Alignment of CDR3 sequences to IMGT reference sequences was used to assign V, D and J gene segments. For a sequence to be retained, a match of at least six nucleotides was required to both a V gene segment and a J gene segment. A rearrangement counted as productive if the CDR3 had no stop codons and remained in frame with V and J, and every other rearrangement counted as non-productive. CDR3 was defined by IMGT convention, running from the second conserved V-encoded cysteine to the conserved J-encoded phenylalanine. Sequences without an unambiguous match to a single V gene segment were excluded from the earlier analysis of 450 to 650 of the donors. In an earlier analysis of around 590 of the donors, a V segment was called functional when productive rearrangements were above 56.7%, and segregating when the standard deviation between donors exceeded 5%. A statistical classification framework was built for diagnosing cytomegalovirus status from the catalog of TCR beta chain sequences. A later analysis assigned V and J genes by comparing TCR nucleotide sequences with IMGT/GENE-DB human TR gene sequences. A later analysis assigned CDR3 sequences and most-parsimonious VDJ recombination scenarios with the TCRdist pipeline. In a later analysis, each TCR beta chain was defined by its CDR3 amino acid sequence together with its V-gene family, and reads without a unique V-gene family were excluded. To address suspected cross-contamination and a sequencing artifact, a later analysis removed 592 highly shared, low-generation-probability nucleotide sequences. In a later analysis, a clonal expansion index for each public chain was calculated from normalized within-repertoire ranks of inferred template counts. In a later analysis, generation probabilities were computed using a VDJ recombination model fitted to out-of-frame rearrangements, and the results were checked against IGoR. In a later analysis, TCR-TCR, TCR-HLA and TCR-CMV co-occurrence was scored with hypergeometric tests, and a repertoire-size bias correction was applied to TCR pairs. A later analysis estimated false discovery rates by permuting HLA or CMV assignments 20 times. In a later analysis, co-occurring TCRs were grouped using DBSCAN, and TCRdist sequence similarity was added for clustering within HLA-allele-positive subsets. Repertoires with fewer than 30,000 or more than 120,000 public chains, plus five repertoires with anomalous nucleotide sharing, were excluded from co-occurrence clustering. Held by TCRdb, this immuneACCESS table contains in-frame sequences only and omits some clones. Under half of the omission traces to an unresolved V gene where checked; the cause of the rest is unknown. V and J calls and clone size are those listed in that table; D and trimming were worked out from the DNA. This sample gives 150,000 or so clones in total; about four fifths of them show up just once. About 2.7% of the sample comes from the top ten.

The cohort was made up of under 800 healthy bone marrow donors. All cohort members were sampled while nominally healthy, although unrecorded immune exposures were likely present. The donor was CMV seronegative and belonged to the group of approximately 320 seronegative cohort members. A peripheral blood sample was collected from each donor, and TCR beta sequencing was performed on peripheral blood mononuclear cells. The Qiagen DNeasy Blood Extraction Kit was used to extract genomic DNA from the blood cell samples. Sequenced: PBMCs. This TCR was sampled from a man younger than 35 in good health and CMV-seronegative. The V gene is TRBV7-2 and the J gene is TRBJ1-6, with 8 junctional bases fitting TRBD1. The CDR3 here reads CASSSWTGSRSPLHF. The sequenced DNA: TGTGCCAGCAGCTCCTGGACAGGGTCGAGATCACCCCTCCACTTT.